This TCR beta chain originates from a study of shared clonotypes between healthy human individuals. Clones were sequenced by immunoSEQ multiplex PCR, and TCRdb holds only the in-frame ones, with some missing. The sample consists of millions of clones, about 95% of them appearing once. The naive CD8 subset, CD45RO-negative cells positively selected for CCR7, excluded terminally differentiated effector memory CD45RA+ cells. Study results and caveats: Blood was the only sampled material, and tissue repertoires likely differ. Sequencing depth was predicted to influence how clonotypes are shared among donors.

As to this clone: The antigen remains undetermined.

The receptor was derived from a man younger than 35 in good health. Material for sequencing was naive CD8+ T cells sorted from blood.

CDR3 in amino acids: CASSLAGAMNTEAFF. In DNA form, the CDR3 reads TGTGCCAGCAGCTTAGCGGGGGCCATGAACACTGAAGCTTTCTTT. The rearrangement joins TRBV13 to TRBJ1-1; a possible D gene is TRBD1 (6 bases). The CDR3 is 15 amino acids. From germline, CDR1 is PRHDT and CDR2 FYEKMQ (reference sequence). Between the trimmed V and J ends, which lost 1 base and 0 bases, there was a span of 9 bases.